The TCR beta chain described here comes from a study of blood T cell repertoires in COVID-19. Profiling relied on immunoSEQ multiplex PCR, and the TCRdb table lists in-frame clones only, not all of them. The data hold about 220,000 clones, with less than 90% observed a single time. V shed 7 bases and J 7 bases; nucleotides not matched to a gene: 7. The CDR3 is 13 residues long. The source is a woman in her thirties who had recovered from COVID-19. The sample consisted of PBMCs or T cells enriched from blood (not recorded which). The chain joins TRBV23-1 to TRBJ1-5, with TRBD1 identical over 7 bases. TRBV23-1 is annotated as an ORF whose role is uncertain. CDR3 in amino acids: CASTNRGGQPQHF. In nucleotides, the CDR3 is TGCGCCAGCACCAACAGGGGCGGACAGCCCCAGCATTTT.